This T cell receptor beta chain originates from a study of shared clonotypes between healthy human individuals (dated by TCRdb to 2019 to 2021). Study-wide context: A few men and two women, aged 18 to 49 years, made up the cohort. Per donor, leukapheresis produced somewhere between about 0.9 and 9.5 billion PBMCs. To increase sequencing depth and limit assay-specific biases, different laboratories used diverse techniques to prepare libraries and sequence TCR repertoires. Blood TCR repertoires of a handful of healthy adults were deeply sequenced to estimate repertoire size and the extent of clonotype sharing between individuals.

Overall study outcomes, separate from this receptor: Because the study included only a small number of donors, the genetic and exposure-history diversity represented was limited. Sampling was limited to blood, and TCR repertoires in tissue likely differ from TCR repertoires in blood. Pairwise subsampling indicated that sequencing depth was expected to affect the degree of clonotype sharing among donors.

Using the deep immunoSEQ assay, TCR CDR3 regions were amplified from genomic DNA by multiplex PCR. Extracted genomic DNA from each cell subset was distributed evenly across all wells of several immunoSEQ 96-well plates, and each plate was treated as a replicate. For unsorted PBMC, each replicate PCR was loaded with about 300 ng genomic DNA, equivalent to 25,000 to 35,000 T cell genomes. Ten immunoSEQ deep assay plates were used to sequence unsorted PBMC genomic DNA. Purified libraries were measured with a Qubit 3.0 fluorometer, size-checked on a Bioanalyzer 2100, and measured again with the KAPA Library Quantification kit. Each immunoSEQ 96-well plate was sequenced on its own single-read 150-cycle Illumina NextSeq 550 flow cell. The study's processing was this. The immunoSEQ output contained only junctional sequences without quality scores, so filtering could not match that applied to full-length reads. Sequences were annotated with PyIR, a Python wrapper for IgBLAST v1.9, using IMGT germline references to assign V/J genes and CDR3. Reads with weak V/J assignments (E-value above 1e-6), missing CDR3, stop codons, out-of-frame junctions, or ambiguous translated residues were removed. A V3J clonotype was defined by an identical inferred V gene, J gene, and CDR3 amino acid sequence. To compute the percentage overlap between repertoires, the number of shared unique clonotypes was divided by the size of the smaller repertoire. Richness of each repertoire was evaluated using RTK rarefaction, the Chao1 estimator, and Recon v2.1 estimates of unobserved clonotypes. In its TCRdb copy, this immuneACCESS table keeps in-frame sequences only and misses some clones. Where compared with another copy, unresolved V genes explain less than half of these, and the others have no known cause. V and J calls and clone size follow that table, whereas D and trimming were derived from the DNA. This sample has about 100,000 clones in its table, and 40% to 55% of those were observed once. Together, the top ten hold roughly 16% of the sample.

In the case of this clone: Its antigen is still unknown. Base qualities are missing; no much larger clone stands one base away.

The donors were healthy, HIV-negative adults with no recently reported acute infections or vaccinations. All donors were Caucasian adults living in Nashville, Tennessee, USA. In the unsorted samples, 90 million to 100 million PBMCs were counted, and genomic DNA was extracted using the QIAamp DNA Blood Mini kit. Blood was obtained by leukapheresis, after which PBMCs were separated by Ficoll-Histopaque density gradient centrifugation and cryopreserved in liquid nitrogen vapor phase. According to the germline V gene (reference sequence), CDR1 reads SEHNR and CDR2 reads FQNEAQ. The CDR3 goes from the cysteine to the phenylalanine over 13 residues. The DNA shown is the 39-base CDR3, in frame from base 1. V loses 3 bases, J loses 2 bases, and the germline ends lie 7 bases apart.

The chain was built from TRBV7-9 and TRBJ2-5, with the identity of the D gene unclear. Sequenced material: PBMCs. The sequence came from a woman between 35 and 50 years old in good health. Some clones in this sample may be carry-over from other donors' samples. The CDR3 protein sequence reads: CASSFYLQETQYF. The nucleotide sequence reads TGTGCCAGCAGCTTCTACTTGCAAGAGACCCAGTACTTC. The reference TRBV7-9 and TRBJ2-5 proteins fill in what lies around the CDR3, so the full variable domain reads DTGVSQNPRHKITKRGQNVTFRCDPISEHNRLYWYRQTLGQGPEFLTYFQNEAQLEKSRLLSDRFSAERPKGSFSTLEIQRTEQGDSAMYLCASSFYLQETQYFGPGTRLLVL.